The clone carrying this T cell receptor (beta chain) was detected a few times. Its antigen remains unknown. This entry comes from a study of CD8+ T cells in alopecia areata. Looking at the study overall: Each of the treated patients was given oral tofacitinib, 5 to 10 mg twice daily, for moderate-to-severe alopecia areata. Tofacitinib exposure lasted 6 to 18 months, followed by 6 months off drug. General observations from the study: For lesional scalp, especially alopecia totalis/universalis, clonality was higher than in normal scalp.

Once RNA had been extracted, it was reverse transcribed into cDNA to act as the sequencing template. The table came from immunoSEQ multiplex PCR; TCRdb's copy has only in-frame clones and leaves some out. This table holds tens of thousands of clones, approximately 44% found once. Specified treatment: oral pan-JAK inhibitor, 5-10 mg twice daily. Cell sorting on a FACSAria was used to separate CD4+ and CD8+ T cells from the PBMCs. Material: CD8+ T cells sorted from blood, obtained at roughly week 38, from a patient treated with tofacitinib. The receptor comes from a human donor with alopecia areata.

CDR3 loop: CASSLVGAGGHEQYF. CDR3 in DNA: TGTGCCAGCAGCTTAGTAGGGGCGGGAGGTCACGAGCAGTACTTC. The V gene is TRBV7-8, the J gene TRBJ2-7, with 8 bases aligning to TRBD2. This CDR3 has 15 residues. V lost 1 base, J lost 5 bases, and 7 bases stayed unmatched. Germline V lookup: CDR1 SGHVS, CDR2 FQNEAQ. Together with reference TRBV7-8 and TRBJ2-7, the CDR3 gives the full variable domain: GAGVSQSPRYKVAKRGQDVALRCDPISGHVSLFWYQQALGQGPEFLTYFQNEAQLDKSGLPSDRFFAERPEGSVSTLKIQRTQQEDSAVYLCASSLVGAGGHEQYFGPGTRLTVT.